This note documents a single T cell receptor (beta chain) sequence. Its cognate antigen is unknown. The germline V gene has CDR1 SGHTA and CDR2 FQGNSA. After removal of 4 bases from V and 1 base from J, the junction contained 4 bases not matched to a gene. CDR3 length: 17 residues. The sample originates from a study of neoadjuvant anti-PD-1 for oral cavity cancer. Study overall: Patients without progression got a fourth dose around day 43. Study conclusions and caveats: Only three patients per response group were TCR-analyzed; validation needed. Higher pretreatment Treg/Th17 ratios tracked higher pretreatment blood clonality. PBMC Gini-index clonality exceeded responders' in non-responders post-nivolumab.

The time point was: after neoadjuvant nivolumab, at surgical resection. Clones were sequenced by immunoSEQ multiplex PCR, and TCRdb holds only the in-frame ones, with some missing. The repertoire includes roughly 7,500 clones, around 69% of them detected once, and roughly 3% sits in the top ten. The sequenced sample was PBMCs, obtained after nivolumab (anti-PD-1) treatment. The clonotype originates from a person between 40 and 85 years old with oral cavity squamous cell carcinoma. This chain uses TRBV7-2 with TRBJ2-3, with 14 bases fitting TRBD2. The CDR3 spells CASSSGLAGAGTDTQYF. The CDR3 region has the DNA TGTGCCAGCAGCTCGGGACTAGCGGGGGCCGGCACAGATACGCAGTATTTT.